The present TCR beta chain was sequenced within a study of follicular helper T cells after annual influenza vaccination. Study findings and constraints: ICOS+CD38+ cTfh clonality change tracked circulating plasmablast frequency change. Just about 9.5-21% of cells analyzed had recovered productive TCRB sequences. For non-cTfh compartments, undersampling could not be ruled out.

For this clone: The antigen is undetermined.

The assay was immunoSEQ multiplex PCR, and TCRdb's table has in-frame clones only and misses some. The sample carries around 13,000 clones, around four fifths recorded once. Germline V gene lookup returns CDR1 SGHRS and CDR2 YFSETQ. The V and J ends lost 0 bases and 1 base respectively, with 7 bases between them. CDR3 length: 14 residues. The time point here: 2014-2015 season, pre-vaccination. Excluded were substance abuse, HIV/AIDS, active cancer, immunomodulatory drugs and active illness. The material was CXCR5- memory CD4+ T cells sorted from blood, obtained on the day of influenza vaccination. This clonotype was sampled from an adult who received the influenza vaccine. The chain couples TRBV5-1 to TRBJ1-1; D remains unclear. CDR3 amino acids: CASSLGPPNTEAFF. The CDR3 bases are TGCGCCAGCAGCTTGGGGCCCCCGAACACTGAAGCTTTCTTT.